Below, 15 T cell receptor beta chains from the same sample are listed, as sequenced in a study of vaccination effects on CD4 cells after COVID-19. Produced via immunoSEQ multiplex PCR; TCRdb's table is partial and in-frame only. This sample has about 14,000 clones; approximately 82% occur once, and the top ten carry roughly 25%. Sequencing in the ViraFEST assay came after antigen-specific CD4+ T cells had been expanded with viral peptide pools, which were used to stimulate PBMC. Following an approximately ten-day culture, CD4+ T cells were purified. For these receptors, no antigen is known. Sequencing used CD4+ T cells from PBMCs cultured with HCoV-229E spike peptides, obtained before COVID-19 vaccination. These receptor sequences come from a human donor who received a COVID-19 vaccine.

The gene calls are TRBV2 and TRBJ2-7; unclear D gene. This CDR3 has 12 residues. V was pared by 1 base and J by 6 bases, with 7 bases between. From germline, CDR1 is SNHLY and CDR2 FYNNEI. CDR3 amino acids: CASSEGPAEQYF. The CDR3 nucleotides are TGTGCCAGCAGTGAAGGACCCGCCGAGCAGTACTTC.

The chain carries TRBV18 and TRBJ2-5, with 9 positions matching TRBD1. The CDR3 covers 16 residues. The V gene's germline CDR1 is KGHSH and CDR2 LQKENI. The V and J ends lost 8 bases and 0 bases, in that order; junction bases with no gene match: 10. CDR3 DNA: TGTGCCAGCGGGCCGGCGGGGACAGGGTACCAAGAGACCCAGTACTTC. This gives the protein CASGPAGTGYQETQYF. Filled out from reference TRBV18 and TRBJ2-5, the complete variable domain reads NAGVMQNPRHLVRRRGQEARLRCSPMKGHSHVYWYRQLPEEGLKFMVYLQKENIIDESGMPKERFSAEFPKEGPSILRIQQVVRGDSAAYFCASGPAGTGYQETQYFGPGTRLLVL.

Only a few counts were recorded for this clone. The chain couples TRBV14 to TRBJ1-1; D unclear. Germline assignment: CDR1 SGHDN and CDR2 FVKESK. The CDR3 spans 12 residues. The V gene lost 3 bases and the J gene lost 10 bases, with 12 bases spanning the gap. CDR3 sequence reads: CASSQPGRRAFF. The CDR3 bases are TGTGCCAGCAGCCAGCCAGGCCGGAGAGCTTTCTTT.

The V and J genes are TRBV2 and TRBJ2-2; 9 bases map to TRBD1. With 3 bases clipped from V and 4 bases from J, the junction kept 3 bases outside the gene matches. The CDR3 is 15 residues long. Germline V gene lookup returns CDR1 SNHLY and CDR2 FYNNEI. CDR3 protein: CASSELDRGTGELFF. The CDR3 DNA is TGTGCCAGCAGTGAGCTGGACAGGGGCACCGGGGAGCTGTTTTTT.

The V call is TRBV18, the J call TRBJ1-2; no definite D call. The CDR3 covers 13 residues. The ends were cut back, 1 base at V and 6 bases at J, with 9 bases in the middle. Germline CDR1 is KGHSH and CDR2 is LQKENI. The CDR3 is CASSPLGSDGYTF. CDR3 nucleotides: TGTGCCAGCTCACCACTAGGATCGGATGGCTACACCTTC.

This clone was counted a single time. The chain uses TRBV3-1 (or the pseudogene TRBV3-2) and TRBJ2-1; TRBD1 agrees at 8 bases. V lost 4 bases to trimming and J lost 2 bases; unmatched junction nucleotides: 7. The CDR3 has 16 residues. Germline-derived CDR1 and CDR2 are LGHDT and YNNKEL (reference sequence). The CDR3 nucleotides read TGTGCCAGCAGCCGGTTCCGGACAGGGCCCTACAATGAGCAGTTCTTC. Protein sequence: CASSRFRTGPYNEQFF.

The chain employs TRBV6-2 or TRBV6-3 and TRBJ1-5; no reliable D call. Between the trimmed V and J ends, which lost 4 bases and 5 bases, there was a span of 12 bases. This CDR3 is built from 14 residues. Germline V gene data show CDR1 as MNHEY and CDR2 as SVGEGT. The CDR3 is CASSFRIGDQPQHF. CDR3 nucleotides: TGTGCCAGCAGTTTTCGAATCGGGGATCAGCCCCAGCATTTT.

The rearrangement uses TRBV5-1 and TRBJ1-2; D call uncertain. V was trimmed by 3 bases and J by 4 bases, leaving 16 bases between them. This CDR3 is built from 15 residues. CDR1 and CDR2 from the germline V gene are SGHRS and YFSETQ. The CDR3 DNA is TGCGCCAGCAGCTCTAGCGATCCGGGTACCTATGGCTACACCTTC. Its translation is CASSSSDPGTYGYTF. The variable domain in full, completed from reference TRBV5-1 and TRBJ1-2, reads KAGVTQTPRYLIKTRGQQVTLSCSPISGHRSVSWYQQTPGQGLQFLFEYFSETQRNKGNFPGRFSGRQFSNSRSEMNVSTLELGDSALYLCASSSSDPGTYGYTFGSGTRLTVV.

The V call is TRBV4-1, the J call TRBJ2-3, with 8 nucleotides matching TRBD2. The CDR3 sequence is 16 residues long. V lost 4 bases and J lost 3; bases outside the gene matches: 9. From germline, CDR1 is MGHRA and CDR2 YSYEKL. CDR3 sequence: CASSLDRGGSTDTQYF. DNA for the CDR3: TGCGCCAGCAGCCTAGACCGGGGGGGCAGTACAGATACGCAGTATTTT.

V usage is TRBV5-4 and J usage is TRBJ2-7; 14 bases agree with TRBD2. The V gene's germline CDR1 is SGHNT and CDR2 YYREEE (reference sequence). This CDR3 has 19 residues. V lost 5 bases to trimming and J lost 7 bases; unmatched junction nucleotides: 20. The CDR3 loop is CASRDGLAGGRSRRGEQYF. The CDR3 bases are TGTGCCAGCAGAGATGGACTAGCGGGAGGTCGCAGCCGGAGGGGGGAGCAGTACTTC. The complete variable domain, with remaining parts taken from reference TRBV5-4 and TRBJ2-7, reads ETGVTQSPTHLIKTRGQQVTLRCSSQSGHNTVSWYQQALGQGPQFIFQYYREEENGRGNFPPRFSGLQFPNYSSELNVNALELDDSALYLCASRDGLAGGRSRRGEQYFGPGTRLTVT.

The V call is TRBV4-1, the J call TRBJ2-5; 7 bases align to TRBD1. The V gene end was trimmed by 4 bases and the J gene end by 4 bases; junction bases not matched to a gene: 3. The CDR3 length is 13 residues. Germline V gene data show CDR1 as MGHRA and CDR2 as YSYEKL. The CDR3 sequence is CASSRGGVETQYF. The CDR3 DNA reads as TGCGCCAGCAGCCGAGGGGGCGTAGAGACCCAGTACTTC.

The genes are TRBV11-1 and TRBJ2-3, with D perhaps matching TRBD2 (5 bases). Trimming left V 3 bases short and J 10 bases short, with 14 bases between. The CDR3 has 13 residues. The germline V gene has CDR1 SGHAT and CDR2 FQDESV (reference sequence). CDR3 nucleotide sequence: TGTGCCAGCAGCTTTAATGTCCGGGAAGCGCAGTATTTT. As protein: CASSFNVREAQYF.

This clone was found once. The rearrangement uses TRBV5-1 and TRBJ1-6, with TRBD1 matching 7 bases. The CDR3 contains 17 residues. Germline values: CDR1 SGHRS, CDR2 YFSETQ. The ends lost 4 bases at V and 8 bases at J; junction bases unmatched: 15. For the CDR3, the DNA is TGCGCCAGCAGCCCATATGAGAGGGGGCGAGGATATTCACCCCTCCACTTT. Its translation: CASSPYERGRGYSPLHF. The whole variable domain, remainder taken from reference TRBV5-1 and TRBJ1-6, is KAGVTQTPRYLIKTRGQQVTLSCSPISGHRSVSWYQQTPGQGLQFLFEYFSETQRNKGNFPGRFSGRQFSNSRSEMNVSTLELGDSALYLCASSPYERGRGYSPLHFGNGTRLTVT.

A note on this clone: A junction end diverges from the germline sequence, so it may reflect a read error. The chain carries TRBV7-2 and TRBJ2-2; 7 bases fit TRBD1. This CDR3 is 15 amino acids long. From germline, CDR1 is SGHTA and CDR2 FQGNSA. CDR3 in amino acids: CASSLGGANTGELFF. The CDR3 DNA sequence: TGTGCCAGCAGTTTAGGGGGCGCGAACACCGGGGAGCTGTTTTTT.

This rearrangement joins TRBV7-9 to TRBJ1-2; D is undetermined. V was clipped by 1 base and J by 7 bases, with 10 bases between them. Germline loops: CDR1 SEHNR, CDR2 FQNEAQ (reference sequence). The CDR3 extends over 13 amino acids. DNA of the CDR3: TGTGCCAGCAGCTTAGGGTGGGCCCCTGGCTACACCTTC. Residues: CASSLGWAPGYTF.